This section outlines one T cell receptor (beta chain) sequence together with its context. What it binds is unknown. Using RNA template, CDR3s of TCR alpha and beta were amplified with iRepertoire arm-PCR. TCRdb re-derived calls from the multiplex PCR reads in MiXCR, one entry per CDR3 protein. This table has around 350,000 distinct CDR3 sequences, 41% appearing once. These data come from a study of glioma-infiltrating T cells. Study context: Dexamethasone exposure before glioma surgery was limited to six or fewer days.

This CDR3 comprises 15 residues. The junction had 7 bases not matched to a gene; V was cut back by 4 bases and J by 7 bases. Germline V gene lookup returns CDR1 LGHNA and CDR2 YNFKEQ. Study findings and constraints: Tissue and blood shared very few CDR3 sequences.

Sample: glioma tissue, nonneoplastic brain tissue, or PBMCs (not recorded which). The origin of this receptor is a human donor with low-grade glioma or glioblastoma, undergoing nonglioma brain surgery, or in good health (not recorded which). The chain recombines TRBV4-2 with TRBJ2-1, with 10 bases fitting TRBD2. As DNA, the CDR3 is TGTGCCAGCAGCCCGCTAGCGGGAGCTATGAATGAGCAGTTCTTC. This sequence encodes CASSPLAGAMNEQFF.